This TCR beta chain was profiled in a study of T cell changes during pregnancy in multiple sclerosis. The V gene end was trimmed by 3 bases and the J gene end by 0 bases; junction bases not matched to a gene: 11. CDR3 length: 17 amino acids. The germline gives CDR1 SNHLY, CDR2 FYNNEI. Profiling relied on immunoSEQ multiplex PCR, and the TCRdb table lists in-frame clones only, not all of them. Here the sample spans 30,000 to 35,000 clones, 90% being singletons. The chain couples TRBV2 to TRBJ2-7, with 7 bases aligning to TRBD1. The clonotype was recovered from a female donor in good health, enrolled as a control in a pregnancy study. The specimen was CD4+ T cells from peripheral blood mononuclear cells, collected in the third trimester of pregnancy. The DNA of the CDR3 is TGTGCCAGCAGTGATTCCACAGGGGCCACAAGCTCCTACGAGCAGTACTTC. Amino acid sequence: CASSDSTGATSSYEQYF.